This T cell receptor (beta chain) was profiled in a study of response to subunit inactivated influenza vaccine. TCRdb reprocessed the RT-PCR reads with MiXCR, giving one entry per CDR3 protein. The sample records some 550,000 distinct CDR3 sequences, roughly 25% being singletons. This sample was shared with a second study, whose subject was T cells expressing NK-cell markers. That source reports: The authors made TCR beta cDNA libraries by 5'RACE template switching. This switching added a universal primer site and UMIs. The authors applied an anti-gamma-delta TCR antibody in several experiments, and it restricted sorting to alpha-beta TCR T cells. Among CD8+ T cells from several donors, dominant NKG2C+ clonotypes accounted for roughly 1.0-7.0%. A few donors' CD3+CD56-NKG2C+ cells were dominated by the same clonotypes. There remained a lack of clarity about HCMV specificity of expanded NKG2C+ T cell clones.

The sample was CD4+ T cells sorted from PBMCs, taken less than 13 days after vaccination. This receptor was obtained from a man aged 50-60 years who received an inactivated influenza vaccine.

In DNA form, the CDR3 reads TGTGCCAGCAGCCCTTTTCGGAGTGCAGATACGCAGTATTTT. This codes for CASSPFRSADTQYF. The chain uses TRBV11-2 and TRBJ2-3, with D uncertain. V lost 5 bases to trimming and J lost 4 bases, with 13 bases between them. The CDR3 consists of 14 residues. Germline lookup yields CDR1 SGHAT and CDR2 FQNNGV. Using reference TRBV11-2 and TRBJ2-3 for the parts outside the CDR3, the full variable domain is EAGVAQSPRYKIIEKRQSVAFWCNPISGHATLYWYQQILGQGPKLLIQFQNNGVVDDSQLPKDRFSAERLKGVDSTLKIQPAKLEDSAVYLCASSPFRSADTQYFGPGTRLTVL.